This T cell receptor (beta chain) was captured in a study of blood T cell repertoires in COVID-19 (dated by TCRdb to 2020 to 2022). About the study as a whole: Samples covering the acute and convalescent phases of COVID-19 were provided by collaborators in the United States, Italy and Spain. The prospective study material was composed of cDNA or gDNA derived from T cells, B-cell-depleted T cells, or PBMCs. Deeply sampled blood TCRbeta repertoires from subjects exposed to, actively infected with, or recovered from COVID-19 were included in the dataset. The repertoires were made available in a free public database intended to serve as a resource for research on the immune response to SARS-CoV-2. Samples came from the ongoing ImmuneRACE study (first 160 participants) plus 1,254 subjects from 6 global collaborators. Sample metadata almost always included a de-identified subject ID, COVID-19 status, age in years and sex. HLA class I and class II types, where available, came from metadata supplied by the sample provider rather than from assay-based typing. The investigation overall reported the following: Clinical and demographic metadata were provided uncurated, with the amount varying by source and participant.

Deletion took 2 bases off V and 4 bases off J, with a span of 11 bases between the germline ends. Reading from cysteine to phenylalanine, the CDR3 counts 14 amino acids. Just CDR3 DNA is preserved here, 42 bases in frame from base 1. Based on the germline V gene (reference sequence), the CDR1 and CDR2 sequences are LNHDA and SQIVND. Collaborating institutions collected whole blood in K2EDTA tubes following their own protocols. For TCRbeta analysis, collaborators shipped samples as frozen whole blood, isolated PBMCs, or DNA extracted from either of those sample types. Details on this clone: The antigen it recognizes is unknown. Qualities for individual bases were not recorded, and no much larger clone is one base off.

The immunoSEQ Assay, a bias-controlled multiplex PCR, was used to amplify TCRbeta CDR3 regions from genomic DNA. Per the source publication's procedure: Nucleated cell counts per sample were estimated from amplification of reference gene primers within the assay. To quantify the absolute abundance of each unique TCRbeta CDR3 rearrangement, sequence reads were collapsed and filtered. For each sample, productive Simpson clonality was calculated by taking the square root of Simpson's diversity index across productive rearrangements. The immuneACCESS repertoire file appears here via TCRdb, limited to in-frame rearrangements. These files lack a portion of the clones; in checked studies, under half of the deficit traces to unresolved V genes, and the cause of the others is not known. V, J and clone size are taken as reported in that table, and D and trimming were inferred from the DNA itself. The sample data list around 300,000 clones, and around 85% of these were observed just once. The biggest ten clones account for over 3.5% of the sample.

The sequence is built from TRBV19 and TRBJ1-2; the D gene is possibly TRBD1, with 6 bases matching. The clonotype was recovered from a woman aged 45-60 years with active or convalescent COVID-19. Sequencing was performed on peripheral blood. The CDR3 protein: CASSITGPFYGYTF. The DNA is as follows: TGTGCCAGTAGTATAACAGGGCCTTTCTATGGCTACACCTTC. With the rest looked up from the reference TRBV19 and TRBJ1-2 genes rather than sequenced, the full variable domain is DGGITQSPKYLFRKEGQNVTLSCEQNLNHDAMYWYRQDPGQGLRLIYYSQIVNDFQKGDIAEGYSVSREKKESFPLTVTSAQKNPTAFYLCASSITGPFYGYTFGSGTRLTVV.